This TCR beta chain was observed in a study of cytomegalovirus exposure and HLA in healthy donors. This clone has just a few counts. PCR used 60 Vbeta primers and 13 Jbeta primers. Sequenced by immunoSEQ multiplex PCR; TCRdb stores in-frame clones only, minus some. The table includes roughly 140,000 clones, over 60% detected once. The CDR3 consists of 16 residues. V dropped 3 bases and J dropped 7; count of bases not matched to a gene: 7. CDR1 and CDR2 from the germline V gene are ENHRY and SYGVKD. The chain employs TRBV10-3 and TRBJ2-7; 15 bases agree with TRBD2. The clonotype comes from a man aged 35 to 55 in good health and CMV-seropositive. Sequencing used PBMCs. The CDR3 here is CAISERGLAGGGEQYF. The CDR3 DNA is TGTGCCATCAGTGAAAGGGGACTAGCGGGAGGAGGAGAGCAGTACTTC.